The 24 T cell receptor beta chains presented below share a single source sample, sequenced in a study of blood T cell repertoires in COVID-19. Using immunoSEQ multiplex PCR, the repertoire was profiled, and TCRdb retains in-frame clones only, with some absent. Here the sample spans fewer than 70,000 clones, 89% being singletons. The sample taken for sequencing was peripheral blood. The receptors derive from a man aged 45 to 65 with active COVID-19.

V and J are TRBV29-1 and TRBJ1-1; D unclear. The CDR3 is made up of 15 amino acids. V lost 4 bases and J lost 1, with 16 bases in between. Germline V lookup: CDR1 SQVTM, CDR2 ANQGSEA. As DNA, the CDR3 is TGCAGCGTTGCATCGCTGGTCAGTCCGAACACTGAAGCTTTCTTT. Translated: CSVASLVSPNTEAFF.

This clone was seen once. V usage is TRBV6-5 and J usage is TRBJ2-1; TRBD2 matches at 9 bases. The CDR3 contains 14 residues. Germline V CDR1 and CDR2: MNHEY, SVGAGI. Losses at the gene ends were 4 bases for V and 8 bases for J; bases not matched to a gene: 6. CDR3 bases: TGTGCCAGCAGTTTAGCGGGGGCTTGGGATGAGCAGTTCTTC. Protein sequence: CASSLAGAWDEQFF.

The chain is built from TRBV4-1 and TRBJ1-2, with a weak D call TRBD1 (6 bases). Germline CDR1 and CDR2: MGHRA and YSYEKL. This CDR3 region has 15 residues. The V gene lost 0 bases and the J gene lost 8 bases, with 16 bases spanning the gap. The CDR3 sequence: CASSQDMGDRYGYTF. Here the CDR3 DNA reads TGCGCCAGCAGCCAAGATATGGGAGACAGGTACGGCTACACCTTC.

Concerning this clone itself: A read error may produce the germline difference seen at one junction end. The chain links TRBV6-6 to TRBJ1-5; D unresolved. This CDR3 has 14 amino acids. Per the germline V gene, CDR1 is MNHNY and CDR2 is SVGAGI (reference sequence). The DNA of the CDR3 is TGTGCCAGCAGCCGCACAGCAAGCAATCAACCCCAGCATTTT. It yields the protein CASSRTASNQPQHF.

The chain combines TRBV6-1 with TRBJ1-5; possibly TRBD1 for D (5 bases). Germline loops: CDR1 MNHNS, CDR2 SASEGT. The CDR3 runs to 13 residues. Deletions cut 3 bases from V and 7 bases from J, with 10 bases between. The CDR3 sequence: CASSDREDQPQHF. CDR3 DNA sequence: TGTGCCAGCAGTGACAGGGAGGACCAGCCCCAGCATTTT.

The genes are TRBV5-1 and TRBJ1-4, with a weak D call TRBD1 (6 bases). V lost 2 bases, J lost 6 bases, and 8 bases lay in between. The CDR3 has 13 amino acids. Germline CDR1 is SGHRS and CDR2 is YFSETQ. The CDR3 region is CASSFQGYEKLFF. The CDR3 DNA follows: TGCGCCAGCAGCTTTCAGGGGTATGAAAAACTGTTTTTT.

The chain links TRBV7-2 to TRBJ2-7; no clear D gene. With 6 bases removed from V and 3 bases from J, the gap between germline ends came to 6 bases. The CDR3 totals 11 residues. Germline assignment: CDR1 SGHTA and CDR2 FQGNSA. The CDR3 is CASRSGYEQYF. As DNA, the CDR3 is TGTGCCAGCAGGTCCGGCTACGAGCAGTACTTC.

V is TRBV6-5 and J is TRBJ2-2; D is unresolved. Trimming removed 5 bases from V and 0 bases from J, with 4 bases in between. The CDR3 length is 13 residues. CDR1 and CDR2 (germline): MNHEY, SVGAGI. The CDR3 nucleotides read TGTGCCAGCAGTCCCTCGAACACCGGGGAGCTGTTTTTT. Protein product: CASSPSNTGELFF.

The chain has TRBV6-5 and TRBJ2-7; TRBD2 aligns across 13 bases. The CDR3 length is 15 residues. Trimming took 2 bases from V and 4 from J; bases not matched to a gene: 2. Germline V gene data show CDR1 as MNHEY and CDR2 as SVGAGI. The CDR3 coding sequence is TGTGCCAGCAGTTACCGACTAGCGGGGGGATACGAGCAGTACTTC. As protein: CASSYRLAGGYEQYF.

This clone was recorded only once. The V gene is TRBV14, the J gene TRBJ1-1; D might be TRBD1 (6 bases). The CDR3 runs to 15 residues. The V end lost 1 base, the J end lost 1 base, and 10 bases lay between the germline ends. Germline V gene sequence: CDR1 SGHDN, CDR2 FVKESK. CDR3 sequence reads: CASSQVGQTNTEAFF. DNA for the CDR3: TGTGCCAGCAGCCAAGTTGGACAGACGAACACTGAAGCTTTCTTT. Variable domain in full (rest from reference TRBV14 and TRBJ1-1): EAGVTQFPSHSVIEKGQTVTLRCDPISGHDNLYWYRRVMGKEIKFLLHFVKESKQDESGMPNNRFLAERTGGTYSTLKVQPAELEDSGVYFCASSQVGQTNTEAFFGQGTRLTVV.

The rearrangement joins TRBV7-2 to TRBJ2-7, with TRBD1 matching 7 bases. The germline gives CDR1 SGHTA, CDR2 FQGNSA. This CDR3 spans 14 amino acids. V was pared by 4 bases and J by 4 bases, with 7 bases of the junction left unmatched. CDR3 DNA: TGTGCCAGCAGCTCCCGGACAGGAGCTTACGAGCAGTACTTC. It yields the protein CASSSRTGAYEQYF.

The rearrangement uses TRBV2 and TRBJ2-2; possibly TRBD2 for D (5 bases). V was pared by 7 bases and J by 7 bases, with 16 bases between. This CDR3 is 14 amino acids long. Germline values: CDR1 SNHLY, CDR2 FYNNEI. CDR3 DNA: TGTGCCAGCACCCCATGGACTCCTGACGGGGAGCTGTTTTTT. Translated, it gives CASTPWTPDGELFF. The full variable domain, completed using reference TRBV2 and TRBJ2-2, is EPEVTQTPSHQVTQMGQEVILRCVPISNHLYFYWYRQILGQKVEFLVSFYNNEISEKSEIFDDQFSVERPDGSNFTLKIRSTKLEDSAMYFCASTPWTPDGELFFGEGSRLTVL.

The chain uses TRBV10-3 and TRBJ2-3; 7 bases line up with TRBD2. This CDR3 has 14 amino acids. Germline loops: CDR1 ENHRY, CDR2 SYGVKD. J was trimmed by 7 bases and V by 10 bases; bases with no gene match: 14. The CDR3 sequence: CATTGTTPPHTQYF. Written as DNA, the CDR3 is TGTGCCACCACCGGGACTACACCCCCCCATACGCAGTATTTT.

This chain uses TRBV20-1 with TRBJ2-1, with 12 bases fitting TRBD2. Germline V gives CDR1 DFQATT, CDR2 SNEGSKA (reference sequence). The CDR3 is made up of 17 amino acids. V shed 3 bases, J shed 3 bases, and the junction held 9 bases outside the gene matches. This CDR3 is CSASVLAGGPLYNEQFF. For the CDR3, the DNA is TGCAGTGCTAGTGTCCTAGCGGGGGGGCCGCTCTACAATGAGCAGTTCTTC.

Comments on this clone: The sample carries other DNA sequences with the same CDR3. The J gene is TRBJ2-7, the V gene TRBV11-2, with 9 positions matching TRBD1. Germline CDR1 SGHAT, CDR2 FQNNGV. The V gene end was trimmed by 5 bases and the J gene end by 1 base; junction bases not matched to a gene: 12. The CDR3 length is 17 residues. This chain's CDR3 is CASSRFLQGALSYEQYF. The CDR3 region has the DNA TGTGCCAGCAGCCGATTTTTACAGGGGGCTTTGTCCTACGAGCAGTACTTC. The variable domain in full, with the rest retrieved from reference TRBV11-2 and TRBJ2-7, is EAGVAQSPRYKIIEKRQSVAFWCNPISGHATLYWYQQILGQGPKLLIQFQNNGVVDDSQLPKDRFSAERLKGVDSTLKIQPAKLEDSAVYLCASSRFLQGALSYEQYFGPGTRLTVT.

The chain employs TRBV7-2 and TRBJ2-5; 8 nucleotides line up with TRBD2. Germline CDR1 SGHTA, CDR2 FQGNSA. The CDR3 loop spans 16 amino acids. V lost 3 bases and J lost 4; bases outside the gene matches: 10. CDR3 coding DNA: TGTGCCAGCAGCTTCCAAGCGGGGGCCACCCGAGAGACCCAGTACTTC. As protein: CASSFQAGATRETQYF.

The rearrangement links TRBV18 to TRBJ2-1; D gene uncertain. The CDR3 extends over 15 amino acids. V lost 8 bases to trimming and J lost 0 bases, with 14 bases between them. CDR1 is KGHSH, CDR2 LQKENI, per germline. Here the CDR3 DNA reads TGTGCCAGCGCCCCCACATCAAGCTCCTACAATGAGCAGTTCTTC. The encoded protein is CASAPTSSSYNEQFF.

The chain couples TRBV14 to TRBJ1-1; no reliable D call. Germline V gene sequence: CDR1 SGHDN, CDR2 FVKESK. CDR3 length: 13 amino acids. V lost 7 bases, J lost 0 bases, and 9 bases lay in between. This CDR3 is CASTATVNTEAFF. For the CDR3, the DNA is TGTGCCAGCACCGCTACAGTGAACACTGAAGCTTTCTTT.

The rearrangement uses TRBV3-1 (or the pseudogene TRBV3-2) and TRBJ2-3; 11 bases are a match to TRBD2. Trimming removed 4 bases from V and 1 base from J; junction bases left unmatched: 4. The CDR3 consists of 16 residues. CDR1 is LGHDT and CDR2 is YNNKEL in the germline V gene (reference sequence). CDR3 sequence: CASSPLAGGGTDTQYF. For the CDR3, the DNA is TGTGCCAGCAGCCCCCTAGCGGGGGGAGGCACAGATACGCAGTATTTT.

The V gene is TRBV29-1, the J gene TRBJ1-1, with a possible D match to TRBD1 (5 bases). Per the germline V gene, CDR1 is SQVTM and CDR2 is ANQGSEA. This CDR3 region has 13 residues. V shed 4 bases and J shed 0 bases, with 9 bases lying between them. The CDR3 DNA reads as TGCAGCGTTGTAAAGGGGCTGAACACTGAAGCTTTCTTT. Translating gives CSVVKGLNTEAFF.

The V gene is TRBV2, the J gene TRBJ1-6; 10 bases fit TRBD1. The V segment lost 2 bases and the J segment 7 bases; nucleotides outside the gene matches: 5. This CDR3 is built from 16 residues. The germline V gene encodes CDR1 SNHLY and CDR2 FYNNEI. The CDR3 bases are TGTGCCAGCAGTGAAAAAGGGACAGGGGTAAATTCACCCCTCCACTTT. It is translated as CASSEKGTGVNSPLHF.

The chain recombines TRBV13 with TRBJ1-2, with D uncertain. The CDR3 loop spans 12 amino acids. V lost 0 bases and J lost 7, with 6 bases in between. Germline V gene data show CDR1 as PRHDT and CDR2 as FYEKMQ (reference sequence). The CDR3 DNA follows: TGTGCCAGCAGCTTAGGACAGCTTGGCTACACCTTC. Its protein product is CASSLGQLGYTF.

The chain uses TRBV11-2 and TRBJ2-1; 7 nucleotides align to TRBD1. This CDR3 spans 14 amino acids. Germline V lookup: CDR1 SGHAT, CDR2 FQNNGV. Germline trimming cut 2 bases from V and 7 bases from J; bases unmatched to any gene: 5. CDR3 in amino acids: CASSLPTGMNEQFF. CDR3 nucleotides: TGTGCCAGCAGCTTACCGACAGGGATGAATGAGCAGTTCTTC.

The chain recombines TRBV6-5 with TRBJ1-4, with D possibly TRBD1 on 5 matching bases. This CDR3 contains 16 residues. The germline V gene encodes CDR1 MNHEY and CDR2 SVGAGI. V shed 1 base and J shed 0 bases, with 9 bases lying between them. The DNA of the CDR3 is TGTGCCAGCAGTTACTATCCGGGGGCAACTAATGAAAAACTGTTTTTT. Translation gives CASSYYPGATNEKLFF.